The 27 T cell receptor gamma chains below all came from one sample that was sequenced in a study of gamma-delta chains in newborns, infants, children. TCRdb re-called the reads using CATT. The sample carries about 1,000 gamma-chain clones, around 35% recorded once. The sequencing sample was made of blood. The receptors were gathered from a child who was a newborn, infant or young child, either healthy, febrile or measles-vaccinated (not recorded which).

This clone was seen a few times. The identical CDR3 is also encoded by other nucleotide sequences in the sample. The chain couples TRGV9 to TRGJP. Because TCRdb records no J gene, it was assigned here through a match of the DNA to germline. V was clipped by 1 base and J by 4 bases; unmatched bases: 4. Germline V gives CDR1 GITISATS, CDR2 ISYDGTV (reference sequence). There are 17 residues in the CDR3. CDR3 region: CALWEVRQELGKKIKVF. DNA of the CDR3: TGTGCCTTGTGGGAGGTTCGCCAAGAGTTGGGCAAAAAAATCAAGGTATTT.

CDR3 sequence reads: CALWDTQELGKKIKVF. For the CDR3, the DNA is TGTGCCTTGTGGGATACTCAAGAGTTGGGCAAAAAAATCAAGGTATTT. This sequence joins TRGV9 and TRGJP. TCRdb offers no J gene call, so here the DNA was matched to germline to obtain one. Germline V CDR1 and CDR2: GITISATS, ISYDGTV (reference sequence). This CDR3 has 16 amino acids. The ends lost 4 bases at V and 4 bases at J; junction bases unmatched: 4.

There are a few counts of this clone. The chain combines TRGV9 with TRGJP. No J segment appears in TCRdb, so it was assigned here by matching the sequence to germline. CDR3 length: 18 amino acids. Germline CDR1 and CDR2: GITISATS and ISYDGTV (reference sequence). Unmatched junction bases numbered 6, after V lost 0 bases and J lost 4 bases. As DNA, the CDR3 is TGTGCCTTGTGGGAGGTGAGGGCTCAAGAGTTGGGCAAAAAAATCAAGGTATTT. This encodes CALWEVRAQELGKKIKVF.

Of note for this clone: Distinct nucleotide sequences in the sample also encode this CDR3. DNA for the CDR3: TGTGCCTTGTGGGAGGTGCGACTGGGCAAAAAAATCAAGGTATTT. Translated: CALWEVRLGKKIKVF. This rearrangement joins TRGV9 to TRGJP. TCRdb offers no J gene call, so here the DNA was matched to germline to obtain one. The V gene's germline CDR1 is GITISATS and CDR2 ISYDGTV (reference sequence). Germline trimming cut 0 bases from V and 11 bases from J; bases unmatched to any gene: 4. This CDR3 is built from 15 residues.

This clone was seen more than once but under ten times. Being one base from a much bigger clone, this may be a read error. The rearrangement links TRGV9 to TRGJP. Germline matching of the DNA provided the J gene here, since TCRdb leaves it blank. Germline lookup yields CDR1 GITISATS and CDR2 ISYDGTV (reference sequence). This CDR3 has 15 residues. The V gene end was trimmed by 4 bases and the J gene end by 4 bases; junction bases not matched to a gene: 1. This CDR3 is CALWDQELGKKIKVF. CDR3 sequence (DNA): TGTGCCTTGTGGGATCAAGAGTTGGGCAAAAAAATCAAGGTATTT.

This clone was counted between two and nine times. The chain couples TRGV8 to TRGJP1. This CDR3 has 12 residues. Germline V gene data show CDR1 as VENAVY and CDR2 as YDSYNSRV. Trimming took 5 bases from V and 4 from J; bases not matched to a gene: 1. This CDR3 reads CATWVTGWFKIF. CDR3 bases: TGTGCCACCTGGGTCACTGGTTGGTTCAAGATATTT.

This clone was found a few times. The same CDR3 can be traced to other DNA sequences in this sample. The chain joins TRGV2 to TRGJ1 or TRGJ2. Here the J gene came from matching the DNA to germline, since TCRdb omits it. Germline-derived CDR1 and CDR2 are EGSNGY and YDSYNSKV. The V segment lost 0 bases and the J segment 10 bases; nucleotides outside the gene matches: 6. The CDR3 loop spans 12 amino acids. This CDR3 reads CATWDGPLKKLF. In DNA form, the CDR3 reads TGTGCCACCTGGGACGGGCCGTTAAAGAAACTCTTT.

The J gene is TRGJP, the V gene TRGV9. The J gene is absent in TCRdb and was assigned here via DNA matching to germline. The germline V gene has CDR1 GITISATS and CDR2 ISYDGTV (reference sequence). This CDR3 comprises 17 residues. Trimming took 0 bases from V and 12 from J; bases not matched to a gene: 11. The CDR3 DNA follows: TGTGCCTTGTGGGAGGTGACGGAATCGTCGGGCAAAAAAATCAAGGTATTT. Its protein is CALWEVTESSGKKIKVF.

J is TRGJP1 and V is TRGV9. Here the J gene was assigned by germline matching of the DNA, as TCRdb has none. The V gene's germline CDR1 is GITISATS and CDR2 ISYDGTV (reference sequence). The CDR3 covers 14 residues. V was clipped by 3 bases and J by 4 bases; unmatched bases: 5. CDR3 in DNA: TGTGCCTTGTGGGAGCTCCGCACTGGTTGGTTCAAGATATTT. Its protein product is CALWELRTGWFKIF.

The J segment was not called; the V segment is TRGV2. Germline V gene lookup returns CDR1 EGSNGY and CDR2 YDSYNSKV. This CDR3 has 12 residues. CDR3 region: CATWDGYYKKLF. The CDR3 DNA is TGTGCCACCTGGGACGGTTATTATAAGAAACTATTT.

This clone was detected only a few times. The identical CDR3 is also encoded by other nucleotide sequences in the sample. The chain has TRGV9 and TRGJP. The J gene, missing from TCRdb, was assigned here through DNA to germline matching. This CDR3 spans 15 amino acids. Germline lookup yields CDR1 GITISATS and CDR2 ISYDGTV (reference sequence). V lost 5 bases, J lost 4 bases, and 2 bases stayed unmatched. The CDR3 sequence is CALWGQELGKKIKVF. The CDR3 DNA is TGTGCCTTGTGGGGTCAAGAGTTGGGCAAAAAAATCAAGGTATTT.

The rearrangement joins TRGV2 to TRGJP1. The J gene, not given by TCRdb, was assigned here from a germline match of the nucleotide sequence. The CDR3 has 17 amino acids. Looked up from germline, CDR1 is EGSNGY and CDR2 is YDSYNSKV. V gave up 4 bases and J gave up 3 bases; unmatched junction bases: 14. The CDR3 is CATWENQRGSTGWFKIF. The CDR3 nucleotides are TGTGCCACCTGGGAAAACCAGAGGGGATCCACTGGTTGGTTCAAGATATTT.

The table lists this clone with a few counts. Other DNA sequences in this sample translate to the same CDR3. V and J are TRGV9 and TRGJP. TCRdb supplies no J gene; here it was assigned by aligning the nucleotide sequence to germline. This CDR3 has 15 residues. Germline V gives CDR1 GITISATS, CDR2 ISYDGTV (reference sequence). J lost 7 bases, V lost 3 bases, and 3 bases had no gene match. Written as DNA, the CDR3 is TGTGCCTTGTGGGAGAGGGAGTTGGGCAAAAAAATCAAGGTATTT. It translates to CALWERELGKKIKVF.

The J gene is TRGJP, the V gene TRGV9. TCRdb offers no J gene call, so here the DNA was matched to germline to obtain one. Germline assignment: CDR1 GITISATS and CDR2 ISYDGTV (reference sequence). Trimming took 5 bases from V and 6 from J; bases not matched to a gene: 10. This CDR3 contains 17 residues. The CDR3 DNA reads TGTGCCTTGTGGGTCTCGCCGGGAGAGTTGGGCAAAAAAATCAAGGTATTT. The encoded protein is CALWVSPGELGKKIKVF.

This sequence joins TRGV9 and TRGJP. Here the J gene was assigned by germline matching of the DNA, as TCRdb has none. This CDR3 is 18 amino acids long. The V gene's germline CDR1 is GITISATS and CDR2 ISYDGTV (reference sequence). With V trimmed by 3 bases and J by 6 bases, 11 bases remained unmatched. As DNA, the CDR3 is TGTGCCTTGTGGGAGTTTACGCCCATAGAGTTGGGCAAAAAAATCAAGGTATTT. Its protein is CALWEFTPIELGKKIKVF.

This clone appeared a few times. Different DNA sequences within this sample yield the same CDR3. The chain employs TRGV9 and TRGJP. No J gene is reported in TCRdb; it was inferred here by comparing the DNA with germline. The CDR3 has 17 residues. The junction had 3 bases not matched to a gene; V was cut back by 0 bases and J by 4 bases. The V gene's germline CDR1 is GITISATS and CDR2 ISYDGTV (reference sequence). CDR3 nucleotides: TGTGCCTTGTGGGAGGTGCCTCAAGAGTTGGGCAAAAAAATCAAGGTATTT. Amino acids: CALWEVPQELGKKIKVF.

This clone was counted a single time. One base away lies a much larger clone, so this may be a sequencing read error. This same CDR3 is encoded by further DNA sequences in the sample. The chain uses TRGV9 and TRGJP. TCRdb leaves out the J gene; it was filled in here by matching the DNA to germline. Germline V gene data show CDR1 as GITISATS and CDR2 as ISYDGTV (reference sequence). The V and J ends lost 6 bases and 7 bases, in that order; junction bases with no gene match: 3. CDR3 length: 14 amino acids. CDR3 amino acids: CALWKELGKKIKVF. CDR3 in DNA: TGTGCCTTGTGGAAGGAGTTGGGCAAAAAAATCAAGGTATTT.

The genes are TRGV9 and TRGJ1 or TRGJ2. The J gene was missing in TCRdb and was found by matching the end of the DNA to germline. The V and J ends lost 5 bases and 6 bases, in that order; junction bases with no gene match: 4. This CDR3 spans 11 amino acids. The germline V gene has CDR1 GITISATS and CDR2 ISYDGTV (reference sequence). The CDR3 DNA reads TGTGCCTTGTGGGGAGGTTATAAGAAACTCTTT. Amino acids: CALWGGYKKLF.

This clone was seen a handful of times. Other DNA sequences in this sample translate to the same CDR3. The CDR3 nucleotides are TGTGCCTTGTGGGAGGTGCATTATAAGAAACTCTTT. This encodes CALWEVHYKKLF. This rearrangement joins TRGV9 to TRGJ1 or TRGJ2. The J gene is absent in TCRdb and was assigned here via DNA matching to germline. Trimming cost V 0 bases and J 5 bases; bases outside gene matches: 1. Germline V gene sequence: CDR1 GITISATS, CDR2 ISYDGTV (reference sequence). This CDR3 spans 12 amino acids.

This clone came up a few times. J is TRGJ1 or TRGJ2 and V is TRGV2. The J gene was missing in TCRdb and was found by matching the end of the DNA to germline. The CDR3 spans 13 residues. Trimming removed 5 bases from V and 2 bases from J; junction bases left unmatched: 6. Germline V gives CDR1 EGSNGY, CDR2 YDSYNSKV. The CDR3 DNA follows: TGTGCCACCTGGGCCCACTATTATTATAAGAAACTCTTT. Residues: CATWAHYYYKKLF.

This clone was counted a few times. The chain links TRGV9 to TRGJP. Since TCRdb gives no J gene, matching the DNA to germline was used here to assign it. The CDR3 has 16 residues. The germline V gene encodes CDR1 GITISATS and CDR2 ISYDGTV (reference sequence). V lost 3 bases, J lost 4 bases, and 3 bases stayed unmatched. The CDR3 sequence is CALWERQELGKKIKVF. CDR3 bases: TGTGCCTTGTGGGAGAGACAAGAGTTGGGCAAAAAAATCAAGGTATTT.

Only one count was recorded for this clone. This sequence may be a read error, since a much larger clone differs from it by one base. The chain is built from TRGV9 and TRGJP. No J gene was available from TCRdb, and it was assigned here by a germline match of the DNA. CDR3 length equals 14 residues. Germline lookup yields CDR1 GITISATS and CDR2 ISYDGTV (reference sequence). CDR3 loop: CASWQELGKKIKVF. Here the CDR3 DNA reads TGTGCCTCGTGGCAAGAGTTGGGCAAAAAAATCAAGGTATTT.

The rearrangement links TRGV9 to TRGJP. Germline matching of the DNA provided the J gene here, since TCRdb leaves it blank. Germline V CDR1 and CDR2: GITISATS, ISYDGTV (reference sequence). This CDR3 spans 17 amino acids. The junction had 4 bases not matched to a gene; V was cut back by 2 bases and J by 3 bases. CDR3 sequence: CALWEAEQELGKKIKVF. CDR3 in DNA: TGTGCCTTGTGGGAGGCCGAGCAAGAGTTGGGCAAAAAAATCAAGGTATTT.

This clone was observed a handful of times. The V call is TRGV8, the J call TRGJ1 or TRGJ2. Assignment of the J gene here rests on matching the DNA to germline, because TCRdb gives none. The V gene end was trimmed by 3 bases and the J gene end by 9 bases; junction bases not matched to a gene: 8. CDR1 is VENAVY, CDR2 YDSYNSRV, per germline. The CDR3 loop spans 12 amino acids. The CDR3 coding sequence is TGTGCCACCTGGGATGGGGGGCCTAAGAAACTCTTT. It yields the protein CATWDGGPKKLF.

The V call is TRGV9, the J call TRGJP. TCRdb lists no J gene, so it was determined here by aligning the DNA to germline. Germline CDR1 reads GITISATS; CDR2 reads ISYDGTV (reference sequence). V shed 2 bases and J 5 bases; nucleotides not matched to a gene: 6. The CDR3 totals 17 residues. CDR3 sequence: CALWEAHEELGKKIKVF. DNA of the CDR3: TGTGCCTTGTGGGAGGCGCACGAAGAGTTGGGCAAAAAAATCAAGGTATTT.

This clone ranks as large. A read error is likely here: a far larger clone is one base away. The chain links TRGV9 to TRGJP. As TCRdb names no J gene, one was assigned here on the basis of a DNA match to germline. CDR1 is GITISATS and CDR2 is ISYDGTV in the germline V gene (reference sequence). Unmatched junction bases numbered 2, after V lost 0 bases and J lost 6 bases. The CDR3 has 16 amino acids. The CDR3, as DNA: TGTGCCTTGTGGGAGGTGCCAGAGTTGGGCAAAAAAATCAAGGTATTT. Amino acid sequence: CALWEVPELGKKIKVF.

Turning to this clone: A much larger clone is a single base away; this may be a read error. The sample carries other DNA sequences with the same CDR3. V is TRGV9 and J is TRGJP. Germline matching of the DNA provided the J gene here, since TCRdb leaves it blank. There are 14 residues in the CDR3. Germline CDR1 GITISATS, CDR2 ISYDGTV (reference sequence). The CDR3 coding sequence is TGCGCCTTGTGGCAAGAGTTGGGCAAAAAAATCAAGGTATTT. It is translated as CALWQELGKKIKVF.